This TCR beta chain was documented in a study of low-dose radiotherapy and immunotherapy resistance in tumors. Study overall: Cohort 1 received 0.5 Gy per fraction every 2 weeks, totaling 6.5 Gy. Every two weeks patients got nivolumab 240 mg flat dose, plus ipilimumab 1 mg/kg every six weeks, intravenously. Administration of intravenous cyclophosphamide at 200 mg/m2 took place every two weeks, one day before radiation and immunotherapy.

cDNA synthesis used a TRAV/TRBV-specific primer set for both chains. PCR amplification of the TCRs was performed with Phusion for 20 to 25 PCR cycles, and it relied on a constant-region primer together with a V-primer adapter. Amplification of isolated mRNA was accomplished via in vitro transcription. TCRdb fed the reads into MiXCR, producing one record per CDR3 protein. The sample consists of more than 50,000 distinct CDR3 sequences, 26% of them appearing once. Regarding time point: before trial treatment. J was trimmed by 6 bases and V by 3 bases; bases with no gene match: 12. The CDR3 covers 16 residues. CDR1 ENHRY and CDR2 SYGVKD come from the germline V gene.

The source of this sequence is a male donor with rectosigmoid adenocarcinoma. The sequencing used PBMCs, collected before treatment. This rearrangement joins TRBV10-3 to TRBJ2-3, with 7 bases that match TRBD1. The DNA for the CDR3 is TGTGCCATCAGTGATTTAAACAGGGGACACGAGGATACGCAGTATTTT. This sequence encodes CAISDLNRGHEDTQYF.